Listed below are T cell receptor beta chains from one sample, sequenced in a study of CD8+CD57+ T cells in acquired aplastic anemia. TCRdb reprocessed the reads via MiXCR and lists one record per CDR3 protein. The sample has around 200,000 distinct CDR3 sequences; around 60% are singletons. What was sequenced was sorted CD4+, CD8+, or CD8+CD57+ T cells (not recorded which) from PBMCs. These receptors came from a human donor in good health. Each CDR3 is given with its conserved first and last residue. A D gene is named only where the DNA matches it firmly. Not every row has a clone size; where given, it reads once, few, many or a size class.

j_call clone_size v_call d_call cdr3_aa cdr3_nt
TRBJ2-1 many TRBV11-2 TRBD1 CASSFLQGIAYNEQFF TGTGCCAGCAGCTTCTTACAGGGGATTGCCTACAATGAGCAGTTCTTC
TRBJ2-1 . TRBV7-8 . CASSLDSNYNEQFF TGTGCCAGCAGCTTAGATAGTAACTATAATGAGCAGTTCTTC
TRBJ2-1 once TRBV10-3 . CAISESGPEPYNEQFF TGTGCCATCAGTGAGTCCGGCCCTGAGCCCTACAATGAGCAGTTCTTC
TRBJ2-7 . TRBV12-3/TRBV12-4 . CASSFETSSYEQYF TGTGCCAGCAGTTTTGAGACCAGCTCCTACGAGCAGTACTTC
TRBJ2-1 many TRBV27 . CASSLLKHNEQFF TGTGCCAGCAGTTTACTGAAGCACAATGAGCAGTTCTTC
TRBJ2-7 . TRBV30 . CAWSVGQVLAYEQYF TGTGCCTGGAGTGTAGGTCAGGTGTTAGCCTACGAGCAGTACTTC
TRBJ2-6 . TRBV7-9 . CASSFDGAGSGANVLTF TGTGCCAGCAGCTTTGATGGGGCGGGCTCTGGGGCCAACGTCCTGACTTTC
TRBJ1-3 . TRBV24-1 . CATSDPGRTGNTIYF TGTGCCACCAGTGATCCGGGACGTACCGGGAACACCATATATTTT
TRBJ2-2 . TRBV20-1 TRBD2 CSAPGGGGNTGELFF TGCAGTGCCCCTGGGGGGGGGGGGAACACCGGGGAGCTGTTTTTT
TRBJ2-6 few TRBV29-1 . CSVDPAGANVLTF TGCAGCGTTGATCCCGCTGGGGCCAACGTCCTGACTTTC
TRBJ1-5 . TRBV15 . CATSSIGVQPQHF TGTGCCACCAGCAGCATAGGGGTGCAGCCCCAGCATTTT
TRBJ2-1 many TRBV4-3 . CASSQDRSDGNEQFF TGCGCCAGCAGCCAAGATCGTAGCGATGGCAATGAGCAGTTCTTC
TRBJ1-1 . TRBV15 . CATSRVGDTEAFF TGTGCCACCAGCAGGGTGGGGGACACTGAAGCTTTCTTT
TRBJ1-2 once TRBV9 . CASSEDGANYGYTF TGTGCCAGCAGCGAGGACGGAGCTAACTATGGCTACACCTTC
TRBJ2-1 few TRBV5-6 . CASSPDIYNEQFF TGTGCCAGCAGCCCAGACATCTACAATGAGCAGTTCTTC
TRBJ2-7 . TRBV14 . CASSQDELGRTPYEQYF TGTGCCAGCAGCCAAGACGAGTTGGGCAGGACGCCTTACGAGCAGTACTTC
TRBJ2-7 . TRBV20-1 . CSTDSHPSSEQYF TGCAGTACGGACTCACACCCTTCGAGTGAGCAGTACTTC
TRBJ2-7 few TRBV7-2 TRBD2 CASSFGLAGASYEQYF TGTGCCAGCAGCTTCGGACTAGCGGGGGCCTCCTACGAGCAGTACTTC
TRBJ2-2 many TRBV7-3 . CASSLSPRGLNTGELFF TGTGCCAGCAGCTTAAGCCCCCGGGGCCTAAACACCGGGGAGCTGTTTTTT
TRBJ2-6 . TRBV29-1 TRBD1 CSVLGQGLVSGANVLTF TGCAGCGTTCTCGGACAGGGGCTTGTCTCTGGGGCCAACGTCCTGACTTTC
TRBJ1-3 . TRBV5-1 . CASSLFIGQPQGNTIYF TGCGCCAGCAGCTTGTTTATTGGACAACCTCAGGGAAACACCATATATTTT
TRBJ2-7 once TRBV5-1 TRBD1 CASSFDRVEYEQYF TGCGCCAGCAGCTTCGACAGGGTTGAATACGAGCAGTACTTC
TRBJ2-3 once TRBV12-3/TRBV12-4 . CATALGDTQYF TGTGCCACCGCCCTTGGGGATACGCAGTATTTT
TRBJ2-7 . TRBV15 . CATSREGIATSYEQYF TGTGCCACCAGCAGAGAGGGAATAGCTACGTCCTACGAGCAGTACTTC
TRBJ1-4 once TRBV5-1 . CASSRGPAPEKLFF TGCGCCAGCAGCCGGGGCCCCGCACCTGAAAAACTGTTTTTT
TRBJ2-1 . TRBV20-1 . CSARDQGPYNEQFF TGCAGTGCTAGAGATCAGGGCCCCTACAATGAGCAGTTCTTC
TRBJ2-5 many TRBV20-1 TRBD2 CSARGLAAQETQYF TGCAGTGCTAGAGGACTAGCGGCCCAAGAGACCCAGTACTTC
TRBJ2-3 . TRBV15 . CATSSGGDRMDTDTQYF TGTGCCACCAGCAGCGGGGGGGACAGAATGGACACAGATACGCAGTATTTT
TRBJ2-5 once TRBV2 . CASRTRLGTEAQYF TGTGCCAGCAGAACCCGCCTTGGAACGGAGGCCCAGTACTTC
TRBJ2-7 . TRBV12-3/TRBV12-4 . CASSSTGLPAYEQYF TGTGCCAGCAGTTCTACGGGACTGCCGGCCTACGAGCAGTACTTC
TRBJ2-7 once TRBV5-4 . CASSRDQRASYEQYF TGTGCCAGCTCCAGGGACCAGCGTGCCTCCTACGAGCAGTACTTC
TRBJ1-6 few TRBV20-1 . CSARDGLTLHF TGCAGTGCTAGGGACGGCCTCACCCTCCACTTT
TRBJ2-7 . TRBV2 . CASSDVQGRHEQYF TGTGCCAGCAGTGACGTACAGGGGAGGCACGAGCAGTACTTC
TRBJ2-7 . TRBV14 TRBD2 CASSQDDTSGIVTYEQYF TGTGCCAGCAGCCAAGACGATACTAGCGGGATTGTCACCTACGAGCAGTACTTC
TRBJ1-2 once TRBV12-3/TRBV12-4 . CASSSQASVRTGYTF TGTGCCAGCAGTTCACAGGCCTCAGTCCGGACCGGCTACACCTTC
TRBJ2-3 once TRBV20-1 . CSARDVYRLTDTQYF TGCAGTGCTAGAGATGTCTATCGCCTCACAGATACGCAGTATTTT
TRBJ2-3 . TRBV20-1 . CSARPGASTDTQYF TGCAGTGCCCGACCGGGTGCTAGCACAGATACGCAGTATTTT
TRBJ1-4 . TRBV19 TRBD1 CATGQGEREKLFF TGTGCCACGGGACAGGGCGAGCGGGAAAAACTGTTTTTT
TRBJ2-2 once TRBV6-2/TRBV6-3 . CASSYPDGVLFF TGTGCCAGCAGTTATCCGGACGGGGTGCTGTTTTTT
TRBJ2-3 . TRBV20-1 . CSARHPPAQYF TGCAGTGCTAGACACCCCCCGGCGCAGTATTTT
TRBJ2-2 . TRBV20-1 TRBD1 CSAVGTGSGELFF TGCAGTGCCGTCGGGACAGGGTCCGGGGAGCTGTTTTTT
TRBJ2-7 . TRBV20-1 TRBD1 CSALGGTGGIEQYF TGCAGTGCCCTAGGAGGGACAGGGGGCATCGAGCAGTACTTC